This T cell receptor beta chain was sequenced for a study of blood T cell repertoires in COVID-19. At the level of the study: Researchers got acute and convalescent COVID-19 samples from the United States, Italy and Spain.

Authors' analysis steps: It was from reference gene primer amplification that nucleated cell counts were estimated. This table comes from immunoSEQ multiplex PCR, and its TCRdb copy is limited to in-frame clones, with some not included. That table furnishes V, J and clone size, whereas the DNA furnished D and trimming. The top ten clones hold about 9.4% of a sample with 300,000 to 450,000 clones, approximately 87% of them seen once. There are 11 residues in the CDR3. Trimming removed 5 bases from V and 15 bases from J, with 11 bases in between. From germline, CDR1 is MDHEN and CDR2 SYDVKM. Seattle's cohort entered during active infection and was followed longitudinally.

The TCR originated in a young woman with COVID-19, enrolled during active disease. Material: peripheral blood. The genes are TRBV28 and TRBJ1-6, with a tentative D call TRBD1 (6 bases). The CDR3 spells CASSTRTDLHF. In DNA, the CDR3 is TGTGCCAGCAGTACCCGGACAGACCTCCACTTT.